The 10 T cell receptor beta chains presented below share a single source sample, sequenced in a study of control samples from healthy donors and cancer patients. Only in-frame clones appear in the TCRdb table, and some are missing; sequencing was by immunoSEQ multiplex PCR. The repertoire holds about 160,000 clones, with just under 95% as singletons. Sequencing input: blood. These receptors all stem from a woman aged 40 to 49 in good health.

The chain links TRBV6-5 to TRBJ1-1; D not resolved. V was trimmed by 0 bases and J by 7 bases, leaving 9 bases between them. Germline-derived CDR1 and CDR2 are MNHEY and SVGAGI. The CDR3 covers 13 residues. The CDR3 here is CASSYSGNIEAFF. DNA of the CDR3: TGTGCCAGCAGTTACTCGGGTAATATTGAAGCTTTCTTT.

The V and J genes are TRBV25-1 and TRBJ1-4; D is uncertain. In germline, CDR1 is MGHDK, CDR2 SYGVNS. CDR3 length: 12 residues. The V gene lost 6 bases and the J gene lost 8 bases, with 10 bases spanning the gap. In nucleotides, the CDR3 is TGTGCCAGCAGAAGGTTGGAAGAAAAACTGTTTTTT. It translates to CASRRLEEKLFF.

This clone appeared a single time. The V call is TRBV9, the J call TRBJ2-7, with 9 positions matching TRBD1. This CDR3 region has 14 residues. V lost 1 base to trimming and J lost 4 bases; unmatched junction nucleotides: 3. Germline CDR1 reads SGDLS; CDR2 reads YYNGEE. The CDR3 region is CASSVLGQGYEQYF. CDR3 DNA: TGTGCCAGCAGCGTACTAGGACAGGGGTACGAGCAGTACTTC.

The CDR3 DNA is TGTGCCAGCAGCGTAGGGGGGTTTGGCAATCAGCCCCAGCATTTT. Translating it yields CASSVGGFGNQPQHF. This chain links TRBV9 with TRBJ1-5, with D possibly being TRBD1 (5 bases). This CDR3 has 15 residues. The V gene's germline CDR1 is SGDLS and CDR2 YYNGEE. Trimming cost V 0 bases and J 2 bases, with 9 bases left between them.

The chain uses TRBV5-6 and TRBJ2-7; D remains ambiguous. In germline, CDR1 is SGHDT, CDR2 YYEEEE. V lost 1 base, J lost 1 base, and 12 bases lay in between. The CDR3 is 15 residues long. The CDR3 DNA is TGTGCCAGCAGCTTGTTAGTCGGGTCGTCCTACGAGCAGTACTTC. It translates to CASSLLVGSSYEQYF.

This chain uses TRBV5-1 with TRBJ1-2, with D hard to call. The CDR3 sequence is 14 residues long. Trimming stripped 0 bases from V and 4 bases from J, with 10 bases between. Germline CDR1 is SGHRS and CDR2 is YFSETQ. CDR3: CASSLGESTYGYTF. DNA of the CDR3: TGCGCCAGCAGCTTGGGGGAGTCGACCTATGGCTACACCTTC.

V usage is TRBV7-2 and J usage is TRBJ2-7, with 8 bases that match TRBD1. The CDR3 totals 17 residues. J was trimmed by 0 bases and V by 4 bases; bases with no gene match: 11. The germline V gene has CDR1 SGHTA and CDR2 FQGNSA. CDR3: CASSWDAGGDVSYEQYF. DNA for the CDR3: TGTGCCAGCAGCTGGGACGCAGGGGGCGACGTCTCCTACGAGCAGTACTTC.

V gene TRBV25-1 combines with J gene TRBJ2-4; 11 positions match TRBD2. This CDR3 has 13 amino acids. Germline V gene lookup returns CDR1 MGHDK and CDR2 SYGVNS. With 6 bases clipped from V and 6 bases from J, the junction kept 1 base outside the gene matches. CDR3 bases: TGTGCCAGCAGAGGGACTAGCGGAAACATTCAGTACTTC. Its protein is CASRGTSGNIQYF.

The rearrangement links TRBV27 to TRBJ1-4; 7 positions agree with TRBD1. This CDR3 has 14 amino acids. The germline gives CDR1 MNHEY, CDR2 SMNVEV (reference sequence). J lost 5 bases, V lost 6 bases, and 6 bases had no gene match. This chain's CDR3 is CASRLQGKNEKLFF. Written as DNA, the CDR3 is TGTGCCAGCAGACTACAGGGGAAGAATGAAAAACTGTTTTTT. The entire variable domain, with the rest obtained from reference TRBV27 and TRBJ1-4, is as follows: EAQVTQNPRYLITVTGKKLTVTCSQNMNHEYMSWYRQDPGLGLRQIYYSMNVEVTDKGDVPEGYKVSRKEKRNFPLILESPSPNQTSLYFCASRLQGKNEKLFFGSGTQLSVL.

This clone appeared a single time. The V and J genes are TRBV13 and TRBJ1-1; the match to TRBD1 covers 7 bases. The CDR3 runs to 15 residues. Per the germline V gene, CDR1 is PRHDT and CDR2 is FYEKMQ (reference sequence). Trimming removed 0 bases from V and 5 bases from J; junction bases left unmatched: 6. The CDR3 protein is CASSLGTGVETEAFF. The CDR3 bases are TGTGCCAGCAGCTTAGGTACAGGGGTAGAAACTGAAGCTTTCTTT.